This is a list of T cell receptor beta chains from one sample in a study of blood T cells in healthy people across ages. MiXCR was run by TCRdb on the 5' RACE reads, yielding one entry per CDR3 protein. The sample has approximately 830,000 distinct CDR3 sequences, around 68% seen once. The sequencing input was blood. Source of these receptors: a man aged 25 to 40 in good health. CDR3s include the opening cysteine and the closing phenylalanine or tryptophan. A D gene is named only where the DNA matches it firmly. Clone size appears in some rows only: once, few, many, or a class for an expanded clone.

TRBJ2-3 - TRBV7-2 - TGTGCCAGCAGCGTCACATCTAGCACAGATACGCAGTATTTT CASSVTSSTDTQYF
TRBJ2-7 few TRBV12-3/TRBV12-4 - TGTGCCAGCAGTTTAGGTCAGGGAGGCTGCGAGCAGTACTTC CASSLGQGGCEQYF
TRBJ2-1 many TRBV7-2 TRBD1 TGTGCCAGCAGCTTAGTGGGACAGGGAAACAATGAGCAGTTCTTC CASSLVGQGNNEQFF
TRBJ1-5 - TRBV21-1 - TGTGCCAGCAGCAAAGTCGAGGGGAGGGATCAGCCCCAGCATTTT CASSKVEGRDQPQHF
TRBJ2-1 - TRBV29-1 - TGCAGCGTTGGGAGGGATGAGCAGTTCTTC CSVGRDEQFF
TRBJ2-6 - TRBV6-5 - TGTGCCAGCACTTTTTATGGACACACTTACTCTGGGGCCAACGTCCTGACTTTC CASTFYGHTYSGANVLTF
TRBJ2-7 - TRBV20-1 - TGCAGTGCTAGAGACCTGATTATCCCCTACGAGCAGTACTTC CSARDLIIPYEQYF
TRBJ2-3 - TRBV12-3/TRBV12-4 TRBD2 TGTGCCAGCAGTTTAAGGGGACTAGCAGCTACGCAGTATTTT CASSLRGLAATQYF
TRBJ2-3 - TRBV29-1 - TGCAGCGTTGATGGGGGCGTAACTAGCACAGATACGCAGTATTTT CSVDGGVTSTDTQYF
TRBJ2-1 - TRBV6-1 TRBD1 TGTGCCAGCAGTGGACCGGGACAGATGTTCAACAATGAGCAGTTCTTC CASSGPGQMFNNEQFF
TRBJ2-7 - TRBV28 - TGTGCCAGCAGTTGGTACAGTTTCTCCTACGAGCAGTACTTC CASSWYSFSYEQYF
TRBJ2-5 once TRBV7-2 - TGTGCCAGCACTCCCGGTCGGCAGGGTAAGGATCAAGAGACCCAGTACTTC CASTPGRQGKDQETQYF
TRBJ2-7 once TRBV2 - TGTGCCAGCGGAGACAGGCTATACTACGAGCAGTACTTC CASGDRLYYEQYF
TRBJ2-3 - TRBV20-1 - TGCAGTGCCTTCCCCCTAGGCAGGGCGGCCTCTAGCACAGATACGCAGTATTTT CSAFPLGRAASSTDTQYF
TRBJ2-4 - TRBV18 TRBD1 TGTGCCAGCTCACCACTAGGACAGGCCACGGGCAAAAACATTCAGTACTTC CASSPLGQATGKNIQYF
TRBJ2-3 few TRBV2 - TGTGCCAGCAGTGGGAGGAGTGGCACAGATACGCAGTATTTT CASSGRSGTDTQYF
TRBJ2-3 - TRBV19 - TGTGCCAGTAGTATCTACCCGAGGACAGATACGCAGTATTTT CASSIYPRTDTQYF
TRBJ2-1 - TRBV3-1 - TGTGCCAGCAGCCAAAGGAAGGGGAGGAAGGAGCAGTTCTTC CASSQRKGRKEQFF
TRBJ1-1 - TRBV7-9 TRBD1 TGTGCCAGCAGCGGCGTTACAGGGGTTACTACTGGAGCTTTCTTT CASSGVTGVTTGAFF
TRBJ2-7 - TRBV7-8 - TGTGCCAGCAGCTTAGCGACAGGTATCTACGAGCAGTACTTC CASSLATGIYEQYF
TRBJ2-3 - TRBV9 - TGTGCCAGCAGCGTAGACGCCGGGACCCTATCCACAGATACGCAGTATTTT CASSVDAGTLSTDTQYF
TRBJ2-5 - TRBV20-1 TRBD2 TGCAGTGCAAGAAGGGGAGGGCCCCAAGAGACCCAGTACTTC CSARRGGPQETQYF
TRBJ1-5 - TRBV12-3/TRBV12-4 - TGTGCCAGCACCCAATCTAGGCAGCCCCAGCATTTT CASTQSRQPQHF
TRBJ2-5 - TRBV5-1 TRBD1 TGCGCCAGCAGCTTGGCCGGGACAGGGTTGCAGGAGACCCAGTACTTC CASSLAGTGLQETQYF
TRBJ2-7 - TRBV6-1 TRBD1 TGTGCCAGCAGTGAAGCGGGAGAGGGACAGGGAAACTACGAGCAGTACTTC CASSEAGEGQGNYEQYF
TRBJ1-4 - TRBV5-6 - TGTGCCAGCAGCTTAATGGATGAAAAACTGTTTTTT CASSLMDEKLFF
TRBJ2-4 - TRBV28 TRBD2 TGTGCTAGTAACTGGGGGGGAGAAAACATTCAGTACTTC CASNWGGENIQYF
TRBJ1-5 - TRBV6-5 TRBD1 TGTGCCAGCAGTGGACAGGGACCTCAGCCCCAGCATTTT CASSGQGPQPQHF
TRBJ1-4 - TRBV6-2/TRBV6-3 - TGTGCCACCCAGGTTGCCGCGGATGAAAAACTGTTTTTT CATQVAADEKLFF
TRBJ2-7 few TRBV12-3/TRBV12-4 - TGTGCCAGCAGTGGGGACCCCAACGAGCAGTACTTC CASSGDPNEQYF
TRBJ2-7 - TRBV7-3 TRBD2 TGTGCCAGCAGCTTCCCTCACAGCGGGGGGACCTACGAGCAGTACTTC CASSFPHSGGTYEQYF
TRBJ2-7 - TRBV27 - TGTGCCAGCAGCTGGAATTCCCAGGGCTACGAGCAGTACTTC CASSWNSQGYEQYF
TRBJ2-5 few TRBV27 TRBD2 TGTGCCAGCAGTTTAGATCAGCGGGGGGGCCGATGGGAGACCCAGTACTTC CASSLDQRGGRWETQYF
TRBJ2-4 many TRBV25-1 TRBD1 TGTGCCAGCAGTGGTAGGACAGGGGGCATGTACATTCAGTACTTC CASSGRTGGMYIQYF
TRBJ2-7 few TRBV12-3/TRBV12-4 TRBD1 TGTGCCAGCAGCTTGAGACAGGGAGTATCCGAGCAGTACTTC CASSLRQGVSEQYF
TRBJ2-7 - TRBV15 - TGTGCCACCAGCAGAGAAAGCGCCAGGTCAGCCTACGAGCAGTACTTC CATSRESARSAYEQYF
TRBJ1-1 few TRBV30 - TGTGCCTGGACTAGGGACGGCACTGAAGCTTTCTTT CAWTRDGTEAFF
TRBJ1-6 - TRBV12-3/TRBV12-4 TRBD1 TGTGCCAGCAGTTTAGCACAGGGACAGACCTCACCCCTCCACTTT CASSLAQGQTSPLHF
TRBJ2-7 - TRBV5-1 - TGCGCCAGCAGCTTAACCACCAACTCCTACGAGCAGTACTTC CASSLTTNSYEQYF